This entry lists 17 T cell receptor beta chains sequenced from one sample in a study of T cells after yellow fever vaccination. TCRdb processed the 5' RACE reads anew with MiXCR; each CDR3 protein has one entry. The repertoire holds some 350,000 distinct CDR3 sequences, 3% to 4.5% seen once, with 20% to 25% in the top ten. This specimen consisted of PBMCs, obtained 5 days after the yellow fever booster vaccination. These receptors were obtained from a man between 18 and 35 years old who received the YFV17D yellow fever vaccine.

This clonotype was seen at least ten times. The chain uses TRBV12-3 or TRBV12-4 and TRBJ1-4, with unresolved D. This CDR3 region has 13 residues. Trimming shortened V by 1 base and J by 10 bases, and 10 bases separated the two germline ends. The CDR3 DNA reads TGTGCCAGCAGTTTAGGGCAGAGAGGAAAACTGTTTTTT. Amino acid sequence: CASSLGQRGKLFF.

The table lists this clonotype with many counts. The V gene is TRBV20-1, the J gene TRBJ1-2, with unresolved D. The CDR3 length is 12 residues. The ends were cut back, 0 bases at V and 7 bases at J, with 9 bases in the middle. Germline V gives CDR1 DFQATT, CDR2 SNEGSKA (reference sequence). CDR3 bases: TGCAGTGCTAGAGATCGGTCAGGTGGCTACACCTTC. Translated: CSARDRSGGYTF.

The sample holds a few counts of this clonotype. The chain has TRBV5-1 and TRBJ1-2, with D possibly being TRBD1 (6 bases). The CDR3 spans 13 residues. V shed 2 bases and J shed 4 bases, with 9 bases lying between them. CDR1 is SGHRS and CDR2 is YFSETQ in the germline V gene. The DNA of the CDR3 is TGCGCCAGCAGCTTACAGGACAGCTATGGCTACACCTTC. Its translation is CASSLQDSYGYTF.

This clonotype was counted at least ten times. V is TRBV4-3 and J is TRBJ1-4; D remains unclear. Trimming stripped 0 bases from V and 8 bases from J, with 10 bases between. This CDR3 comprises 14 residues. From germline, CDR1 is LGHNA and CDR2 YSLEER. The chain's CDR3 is CASSQDMVREKLFF. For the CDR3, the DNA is TGCGCCAGCAGCCAAGATATGGTTCGGGAAAAACTGTTTTTT.

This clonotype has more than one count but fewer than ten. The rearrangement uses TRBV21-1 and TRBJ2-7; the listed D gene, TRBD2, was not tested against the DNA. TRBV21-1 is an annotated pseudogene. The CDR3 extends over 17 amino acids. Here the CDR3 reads CASSGTSGGPIPWEQYV. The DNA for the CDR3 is TGTGCCAGCAGCGGGACTAGCGGGGGGCCGATCCCCTGGGAGCAGTACGTC.

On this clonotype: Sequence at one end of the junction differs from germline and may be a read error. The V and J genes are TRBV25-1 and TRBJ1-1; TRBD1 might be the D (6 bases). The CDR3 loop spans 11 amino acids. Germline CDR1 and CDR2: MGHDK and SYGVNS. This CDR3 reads CASVGGTEASF. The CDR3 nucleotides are TGTGCCAGCGTTGGGGGCACTGAAGCTTCCTTT.

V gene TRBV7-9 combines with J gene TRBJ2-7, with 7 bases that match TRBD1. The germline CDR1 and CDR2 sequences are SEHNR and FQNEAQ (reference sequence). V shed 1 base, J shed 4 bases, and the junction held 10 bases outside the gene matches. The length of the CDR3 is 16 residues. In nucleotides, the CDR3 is TGTGCCAGCAGCTTAGGGCAGGGGGATACGGCTTACGAGCAGTACTTC. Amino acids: CASSLGQGDTAYEQYF.

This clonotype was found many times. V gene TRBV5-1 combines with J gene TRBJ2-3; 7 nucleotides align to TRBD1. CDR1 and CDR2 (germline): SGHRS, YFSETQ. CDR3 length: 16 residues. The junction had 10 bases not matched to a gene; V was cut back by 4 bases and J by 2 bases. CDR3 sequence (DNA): TGCGCCAGCAGCATAGGGGACAGTTTTTTCACAGATACGCAGTATTTT. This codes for CASSIGDSFFTDTQYF.

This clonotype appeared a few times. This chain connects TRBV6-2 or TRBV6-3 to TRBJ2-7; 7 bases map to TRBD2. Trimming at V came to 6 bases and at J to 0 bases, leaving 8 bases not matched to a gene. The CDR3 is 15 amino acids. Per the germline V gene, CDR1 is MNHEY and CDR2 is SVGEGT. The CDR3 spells CASRVTTSRSYEQYF. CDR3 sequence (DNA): TGTGCCAGCAGAGTAACGACTAGCCGCTCCTACGAGCAGTACTTC.

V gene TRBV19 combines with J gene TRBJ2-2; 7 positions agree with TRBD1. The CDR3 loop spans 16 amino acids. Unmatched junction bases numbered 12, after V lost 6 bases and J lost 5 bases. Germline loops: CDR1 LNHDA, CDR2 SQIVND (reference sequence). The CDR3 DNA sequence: TGTGCCAGTAGCATTGTAGGAAGGGGGCGAACCGGGGAGCTGTTTTTT. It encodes CASSIVGRGRTGELFF.

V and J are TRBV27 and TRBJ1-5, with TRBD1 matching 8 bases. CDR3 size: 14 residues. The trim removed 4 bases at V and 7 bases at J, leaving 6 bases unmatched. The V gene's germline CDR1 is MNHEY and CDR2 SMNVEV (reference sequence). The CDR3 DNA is TGTGCCAGCAGTTCTCTGGGACAGGCCCAGCCCCAGCATTTT. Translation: CASSSLGQAQPQHF.

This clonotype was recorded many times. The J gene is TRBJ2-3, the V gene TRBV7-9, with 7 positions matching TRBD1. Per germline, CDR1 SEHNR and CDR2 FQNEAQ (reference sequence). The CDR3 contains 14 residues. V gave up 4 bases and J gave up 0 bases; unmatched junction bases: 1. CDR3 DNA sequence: TGTGCCAGCAGCTCGACAGGGAGCACAGATACGCAGTATTTT. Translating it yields CASSSTGSTDTQYF.

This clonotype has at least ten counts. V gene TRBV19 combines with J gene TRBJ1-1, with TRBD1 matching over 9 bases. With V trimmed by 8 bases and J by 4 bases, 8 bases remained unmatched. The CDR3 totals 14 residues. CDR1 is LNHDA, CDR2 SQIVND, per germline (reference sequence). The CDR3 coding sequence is TGTGCCAGTGCCGGGACAGGGCTTTCCACTGAAGCTTTCTTT. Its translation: CASAGTGLSTEAFF.

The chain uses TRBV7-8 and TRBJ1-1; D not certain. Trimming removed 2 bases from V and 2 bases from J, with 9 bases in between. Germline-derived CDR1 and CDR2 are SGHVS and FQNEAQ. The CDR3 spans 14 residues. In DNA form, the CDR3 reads TGTGCCAGCAGCTTAAGCCACCACAACACTGAAGCTTTCTTT. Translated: CASSLSHHNTEAFF.

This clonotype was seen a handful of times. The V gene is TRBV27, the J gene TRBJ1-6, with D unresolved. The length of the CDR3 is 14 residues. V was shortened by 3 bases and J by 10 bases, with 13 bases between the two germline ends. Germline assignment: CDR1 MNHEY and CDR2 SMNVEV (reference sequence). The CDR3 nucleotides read TGTGCCAGCAGTTTCCTTGTGGGTGACTCACCCCTCCACTTT. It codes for CASSFLVGDSPLHF.

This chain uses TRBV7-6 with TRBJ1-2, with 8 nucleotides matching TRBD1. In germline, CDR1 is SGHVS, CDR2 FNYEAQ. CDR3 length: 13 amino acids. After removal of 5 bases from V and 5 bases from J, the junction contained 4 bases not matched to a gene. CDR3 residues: CASSMGQVYGYTF. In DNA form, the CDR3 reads TGTGCCAGCAGCATGGGACAGGTGTATGGCTACACCTTC. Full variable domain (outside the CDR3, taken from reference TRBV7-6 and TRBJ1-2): GAGVSQSPRYKVTKRGQDVALRCDPISGHVSLYWYRQALGQGPEFLTYFNYEAQQDKSGLPNDRFSAERPEGSISTLTIQRTEQRDSAMYRCASSMGQVYGYTFGSGTRLTVV.

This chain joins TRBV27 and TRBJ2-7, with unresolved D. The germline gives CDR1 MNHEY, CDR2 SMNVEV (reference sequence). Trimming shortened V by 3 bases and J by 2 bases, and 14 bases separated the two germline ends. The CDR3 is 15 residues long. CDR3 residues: CASSLMLGYTYEQYF. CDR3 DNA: TGTGCCAGCAGTTTGATGCTGGGTTACACCTACGAGCAGTACTTC.